In this sample, the clone carrying this T cell receptor (beta chain) turned up once. The sample comes from a study of blood T cell repertoires in COVID-19. Assay: immunoSEQ multiplex PCR; the TCRdb copy retains only in-frame clones and omits some. The table lists a few hundred thousand clones, over 85% of them singletons. Sequencing input: peripheral blood. The clonotype originates from a woman in her 30s with COVID-19, enrolled during active disease.

The CDR3 sequence is CASSQDRLGKLFF. The CDR3, as DNA: TGCGCCAGCAGCCAAGACCGTCTCGGAAAACTGTTTTTT. V is TRBV4-3 and J is TRBJ1-4; D is ambiguous. V was trimmed by 0 bases and J by 10 bases, leaving 9 bases between them. The CDR3 is made up of 13 amino acids. Germline V gene data show CDR1 as LGHNA and CDR2 as YSLEER.